This TCR beta chain was captured in a study of regulatory T cells in long-lasting Graves disease. Findings of the study overall: Favored gene segments in persistent disease were TRBV28, TRBJ1-2 and TRBJ2-5.

As regards this clonotype: Its antigen is undetermined.

Both iRepertoire HTBI primers and Arm-PCR of CDR3 regions were used to build the TCR beta libraries. TCRdb reprocessed the multiplex PCR reads via MiXCR and lists one record per CDR3 protein. The sample holds approximately 490,000 distinct CDR3 sequences, about 16% seen once. Time point in this sample: newly diagnosed GD, antithyroid drugs for less than 3 months. Isolated PBMC RNA provided the starting material for the TCR library. Patients hailed from an endocrinology department in Xi'an, China. Germline V gene data show CDR1 as LNHNV and CDR2 as YYDKDF (reference sequence). V shed 0 bases and J 4 bases; nucleotides not matched to a gene: 4. The CDR3 consists of 16 residues. This same sample was also taken into another study, of T cells in Graves' hyperthyroidism and ophthalmopathy. In that study: A set of HTBI primers served as the primers for a first-round RT-PCR of the TCR CDR3. Blood shared most expanded thyroid clonotypes above 0.001.

The receptor was derived from a man aged 35 to 55 with Graves disease. The V and J genes are TRBV15 and TRBJ1-5; 9 bases are a match to TRBD1. The specimen was peripheral blood mononuclear cells (PBMCs), collected at new diagnosis, from a patient treated with antithyroid drugs. In DNA, the CDR3 is TGTGCCACCAGCAGAGAGGGACAGGGCAAGAATCAGCCCCAGCATTTT. It translates to CATSREGQGKNQPQHF.